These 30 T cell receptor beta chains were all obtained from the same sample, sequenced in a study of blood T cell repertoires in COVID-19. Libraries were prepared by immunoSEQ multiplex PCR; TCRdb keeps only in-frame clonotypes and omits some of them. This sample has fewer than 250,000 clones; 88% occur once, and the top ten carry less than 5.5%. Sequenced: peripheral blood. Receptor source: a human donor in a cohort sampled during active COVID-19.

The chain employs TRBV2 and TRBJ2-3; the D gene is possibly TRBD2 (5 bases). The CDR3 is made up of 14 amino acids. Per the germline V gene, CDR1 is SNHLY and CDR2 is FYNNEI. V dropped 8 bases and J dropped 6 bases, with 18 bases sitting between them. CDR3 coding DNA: TGTGCCAGCGGTAACCTAGCACGTACGGATACGCAGTATTTT. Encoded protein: CASGNLARTDTQYF.

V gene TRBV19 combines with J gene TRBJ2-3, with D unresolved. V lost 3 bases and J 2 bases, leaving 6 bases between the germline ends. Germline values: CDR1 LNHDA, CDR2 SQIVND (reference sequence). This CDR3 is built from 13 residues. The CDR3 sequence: CASSIRFTDTQYF. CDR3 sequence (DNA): TGTGCCAGTAGTATTCGGTTCACAGATACGCAGTATTTT.

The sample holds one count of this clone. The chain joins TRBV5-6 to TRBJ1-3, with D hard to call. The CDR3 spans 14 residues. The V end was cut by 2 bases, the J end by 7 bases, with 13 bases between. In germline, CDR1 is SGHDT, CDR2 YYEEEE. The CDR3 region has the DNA TGTGCCAGCAGCTTTCCAGCGAGTGGTAACACCATATATTTT. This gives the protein CASSFPASGNTIYF.

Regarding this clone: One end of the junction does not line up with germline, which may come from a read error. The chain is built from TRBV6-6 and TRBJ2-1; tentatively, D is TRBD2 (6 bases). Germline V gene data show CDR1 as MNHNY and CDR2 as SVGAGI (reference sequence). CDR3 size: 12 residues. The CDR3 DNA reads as TGTGCCAGCAGACCCACTAGCAATCAGCAGTTCTTC. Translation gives CASRPTSNQQFF.

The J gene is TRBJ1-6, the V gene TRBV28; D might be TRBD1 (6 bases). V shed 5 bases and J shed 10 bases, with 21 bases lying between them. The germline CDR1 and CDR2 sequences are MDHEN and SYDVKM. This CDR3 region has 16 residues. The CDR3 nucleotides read TGTGCCAGCAGTCTACCCAGGGGCCCTCGGAGCTCACCCCTCCACTTT. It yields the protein CASSLPRGPRSSPLHF.

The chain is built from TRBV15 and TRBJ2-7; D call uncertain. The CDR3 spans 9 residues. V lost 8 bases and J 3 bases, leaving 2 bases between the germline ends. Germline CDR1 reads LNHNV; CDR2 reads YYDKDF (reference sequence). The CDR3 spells CATRYEQYF. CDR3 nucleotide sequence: TGTGCCACCCGCTACGAGCAGTACTTC.

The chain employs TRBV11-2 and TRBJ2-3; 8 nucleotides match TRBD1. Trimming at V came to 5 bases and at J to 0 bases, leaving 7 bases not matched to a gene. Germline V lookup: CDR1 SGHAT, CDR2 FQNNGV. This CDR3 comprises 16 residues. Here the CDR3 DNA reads TGTGCCAGCAGCCCGGCAGGGGGCGGGAGCACAGATACGCAGTATTTT. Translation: CASSPAGGGSTDTQYF.

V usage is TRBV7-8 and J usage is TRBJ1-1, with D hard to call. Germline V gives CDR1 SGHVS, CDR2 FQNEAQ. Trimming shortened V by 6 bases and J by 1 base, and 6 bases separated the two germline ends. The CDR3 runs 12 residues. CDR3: CASSFKNTEAFF. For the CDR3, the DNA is TGTGCCAGCAGTTTCAAGAACACTGAAGCTTTCTTT.

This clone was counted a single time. DNA of the CDR3: TGCGCCAGCAGCCAAGATACCCAGGGTTCAATTGAGCAGTTCTTC. Amino acids: CASSQDTQGSIEQFF. The chain recombines TRBV4-3 with TRBJ2-1, with D possibly matching TRBD1 (5 bases). Trimming removed 0 bases at V and 9 bases at J, with 15 bases between. The CDR3 is 15 amino acids. Germline loops: CDR1 LGHNA, CDR2 YSLEER.

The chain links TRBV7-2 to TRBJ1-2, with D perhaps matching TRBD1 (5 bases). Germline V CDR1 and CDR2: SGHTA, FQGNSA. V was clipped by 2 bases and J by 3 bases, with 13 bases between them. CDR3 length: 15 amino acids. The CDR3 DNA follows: TGTGCCAGCAGCTTATACCGCCCAGGGCACTATGGCTACACCTTC. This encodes CASSLYRPGHYGYTF.

CDR3 nucleotide sequence: TGTGCCAGCAGTCGACAGGGTTCCAATCAGCCCCAGCATTTT. Translating it yields CASSRQGSNQPQHF. J is TRBJ1-5 and V is TRBV6-5; TRBD1 matches 7 bases. The CDR3 is made up of 14 amino acids. V gave up 5 bases and J gave up 3 bases; unmatched junction bases: 4. CDR1 is MNHEY, CDR2 SVGAGI, per germline.

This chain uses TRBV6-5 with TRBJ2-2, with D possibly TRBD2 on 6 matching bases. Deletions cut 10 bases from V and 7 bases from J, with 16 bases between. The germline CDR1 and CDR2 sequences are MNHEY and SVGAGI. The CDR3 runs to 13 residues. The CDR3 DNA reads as TGTGCCACTCCCGCCGGGGGAAACGGGGAGCTGTTTTTT. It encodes CATPAGGNGELFF.

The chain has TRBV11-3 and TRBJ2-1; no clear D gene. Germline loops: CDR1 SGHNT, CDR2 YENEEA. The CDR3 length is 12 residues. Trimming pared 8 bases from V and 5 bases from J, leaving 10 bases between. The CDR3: CASGHRDNEQFF. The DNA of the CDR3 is TGTGCCAGCGGCCACCGGGACAATGAGCAGTTCTTC.

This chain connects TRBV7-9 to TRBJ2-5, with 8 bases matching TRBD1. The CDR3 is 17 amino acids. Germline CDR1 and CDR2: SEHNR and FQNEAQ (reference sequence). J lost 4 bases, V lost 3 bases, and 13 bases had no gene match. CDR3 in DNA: TGTGCCAGCAGCTTGGGACAGGCTACGACTCAGGGAGAGACCCAGTACTTC. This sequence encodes CASSLGQATTQGETQYF.

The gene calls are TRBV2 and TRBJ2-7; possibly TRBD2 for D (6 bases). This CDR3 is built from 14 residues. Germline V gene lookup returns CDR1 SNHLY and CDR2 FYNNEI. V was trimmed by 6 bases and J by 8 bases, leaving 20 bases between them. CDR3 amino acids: CASRATRPVFQQYF. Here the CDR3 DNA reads TGTGCCAGCAGAGCGACTAGACCCGTCTTCCAGCAGTACTTC. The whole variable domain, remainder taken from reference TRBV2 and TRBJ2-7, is EPEVTQTPSHQVTQMGQEVILRCVPISNHLYFYWYRQILGQKVEFLVSFYNNEISEKSEIFDDQFSVERPDGSNFTLKIRSTKLEDSAMYFCASRATRPVFQQYFGPGTRLTVT.

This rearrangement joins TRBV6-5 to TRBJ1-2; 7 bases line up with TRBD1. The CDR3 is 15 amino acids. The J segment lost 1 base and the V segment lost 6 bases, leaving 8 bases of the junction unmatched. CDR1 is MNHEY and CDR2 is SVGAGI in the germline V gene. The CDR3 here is CASRAGTAYNYGYTF. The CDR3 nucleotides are TGTGCCAGCAGAGCCGGGACAGCCTATAACTATGGCTACACCTTC.

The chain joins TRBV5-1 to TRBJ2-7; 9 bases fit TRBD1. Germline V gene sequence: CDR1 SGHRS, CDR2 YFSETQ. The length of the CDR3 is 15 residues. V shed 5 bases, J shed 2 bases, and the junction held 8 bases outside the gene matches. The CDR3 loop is CASRTGTGPPYEQYF. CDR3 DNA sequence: TGCGCCAGCAGAACCGGGACAGGGCCTCCCTACGAGCAGTACTTC.

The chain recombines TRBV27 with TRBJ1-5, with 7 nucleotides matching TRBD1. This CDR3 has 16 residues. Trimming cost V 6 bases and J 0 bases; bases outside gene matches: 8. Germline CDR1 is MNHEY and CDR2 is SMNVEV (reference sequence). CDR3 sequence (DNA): TGTGCCAGCAGAGCAGATAGGACAGGTAGCAATCAGCCCCAGCATTTT. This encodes CASRADRTGSNQPQHF.

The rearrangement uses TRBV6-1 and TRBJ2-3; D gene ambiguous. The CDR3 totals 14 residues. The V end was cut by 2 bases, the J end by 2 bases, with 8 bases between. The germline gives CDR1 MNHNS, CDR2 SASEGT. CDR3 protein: CASSESRPTDTQYF. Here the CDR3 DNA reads TGTGCCAGCAGTGAATCGCGGCCCACAGATACGCAGTATTTT.

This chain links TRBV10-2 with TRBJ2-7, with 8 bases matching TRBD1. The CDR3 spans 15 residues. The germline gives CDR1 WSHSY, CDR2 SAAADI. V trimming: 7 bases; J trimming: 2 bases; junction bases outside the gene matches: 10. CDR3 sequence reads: CASTRGTGPTYEQYF. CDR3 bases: TGCGCCAGCACCCGCGGGACAGGTCCGACCTACGAGCAGTACTTC.

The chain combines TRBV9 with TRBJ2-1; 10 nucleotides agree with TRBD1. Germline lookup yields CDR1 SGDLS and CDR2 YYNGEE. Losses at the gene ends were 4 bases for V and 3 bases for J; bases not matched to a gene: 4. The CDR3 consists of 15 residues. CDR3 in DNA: TGTGCCAGCAGCCTGGGACAGGGGTACTACAATGAGCAGTTCTTC. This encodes CASSLGQGYYNEQFF.

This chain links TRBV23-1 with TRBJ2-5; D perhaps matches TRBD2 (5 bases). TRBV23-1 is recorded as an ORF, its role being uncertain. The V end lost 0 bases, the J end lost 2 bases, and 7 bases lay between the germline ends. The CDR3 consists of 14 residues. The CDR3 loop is CASSQSWRQETQYF. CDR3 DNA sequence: TGCGCCAGCAGTCAATCTTGGAGGCAAGAGACCCAGTACTTC.

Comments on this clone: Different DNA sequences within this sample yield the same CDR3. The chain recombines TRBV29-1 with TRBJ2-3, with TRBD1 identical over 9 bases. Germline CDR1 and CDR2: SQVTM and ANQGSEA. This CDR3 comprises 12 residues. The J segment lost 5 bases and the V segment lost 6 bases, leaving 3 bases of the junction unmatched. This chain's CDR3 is CSVGQGGDTQYF. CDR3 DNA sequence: TGCAGCGTGGGACAGGGCGGAGATACGCAGTATTTT.

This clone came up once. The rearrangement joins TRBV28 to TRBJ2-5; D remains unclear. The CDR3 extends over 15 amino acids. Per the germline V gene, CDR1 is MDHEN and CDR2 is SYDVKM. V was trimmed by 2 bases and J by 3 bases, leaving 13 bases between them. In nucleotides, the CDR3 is TGTGCCAGCAGTTTAAGCTTTGGGCAGAAAGAGACCCAGTACTTC. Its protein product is CASSLSFGQKETQYF.

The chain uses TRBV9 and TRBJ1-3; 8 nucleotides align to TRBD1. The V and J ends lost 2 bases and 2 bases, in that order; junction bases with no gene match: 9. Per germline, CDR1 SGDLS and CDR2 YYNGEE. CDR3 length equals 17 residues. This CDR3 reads CASSVLMDRAAGNTIYF. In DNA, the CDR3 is TGTGCCAGCAGCGTTCTCATGGACAGGGCCGCTGGAAACACCATATATTTT.

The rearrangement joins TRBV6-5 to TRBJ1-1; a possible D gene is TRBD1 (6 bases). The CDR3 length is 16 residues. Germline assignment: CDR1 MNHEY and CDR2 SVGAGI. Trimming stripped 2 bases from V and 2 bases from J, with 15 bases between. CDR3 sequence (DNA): TGTGCCAGCAGTTACACTTTGAAACAGGGAAACACTGAAGCTTTCTTT. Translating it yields CASSYTLKQGNTEAFF.

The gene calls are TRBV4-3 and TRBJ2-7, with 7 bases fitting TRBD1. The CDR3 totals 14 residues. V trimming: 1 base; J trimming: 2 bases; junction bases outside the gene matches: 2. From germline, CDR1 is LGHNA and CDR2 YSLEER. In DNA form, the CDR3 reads TGCGCCAGCAGCCAAGGAGGGGGCCCCTACGAGCAGTACTTC. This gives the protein CASSQGGGPYEQYF.

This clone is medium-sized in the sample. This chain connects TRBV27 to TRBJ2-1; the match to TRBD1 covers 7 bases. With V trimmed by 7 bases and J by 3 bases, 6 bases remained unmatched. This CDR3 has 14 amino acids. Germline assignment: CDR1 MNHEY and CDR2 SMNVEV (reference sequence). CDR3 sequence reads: CASTETGYYNEQFF. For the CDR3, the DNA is TGTGCCAGCACAGAGACAGGGTACTACAATGAGCAGTTCTTC.

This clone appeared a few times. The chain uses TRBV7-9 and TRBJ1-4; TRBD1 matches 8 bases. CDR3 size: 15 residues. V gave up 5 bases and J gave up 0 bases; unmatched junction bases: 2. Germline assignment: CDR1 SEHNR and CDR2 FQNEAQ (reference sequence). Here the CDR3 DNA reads TGTGCCAGCAGCCAGGGGGCGACAACTAATGAAAAACTGTTTTTT. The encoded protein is CASSQGATTNEKLFF.

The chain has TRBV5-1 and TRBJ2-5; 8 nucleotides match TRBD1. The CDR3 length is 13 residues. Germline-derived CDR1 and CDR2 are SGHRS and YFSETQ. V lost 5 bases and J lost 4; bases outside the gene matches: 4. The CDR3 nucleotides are TGCGCCAGCAGTTACAGGGGGTTAGAGACCCAGTACTTC. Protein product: CASSYRGLETQYF.